This passage covers 10 T cell receptor beta chains from one sample sequenced in a study of blood T cell repertoires in COVID-19. The assay was immunoSEQ multiplex PCR, and TCRdb's table has in-frame clones only and misses some. This table holds about 45,000 clones, 86% found once. Sample: peripheral blood. These receptors were obtained from a human donor in a cohort sampled during active COVID-19.

This clone was counted a single time. J is TRBJ1-6 and V is TRBV19, with D possibly TRBD1 on 5 matching bases. V was pared by 3 bases and J by 5 bases, with 11 bases between. The germline V gene has CDR1 LNHDA and CDR2 SQIVND (reference sequence). CDR3 size: 15 residues. CDR3 sequence reads: CASSMDKSDNSPLHF. The CDR3 nucleotides are TGTGCCAGTAGTATGGACAAGTCCGATAATTCACCCCTCCACTTT.

The V and J genes are TRBV4-2 and TRBJ2-7, with 9 bases lining up with TRBD1. The germline CDR1 and CDR2 sequences are LGHNA and YNFKEQ. V dropped 0 bases and J dropped 5; count of bases not matched to a gene: 17. The CDR3 spans 19 residues. The CDR3 DNA reads as TGTGCCAGCAGCCAAGATAGCGGTTTGGGGGACAGGGCGACCCACGAGCAGTACTTC. Translation: CASSQDSGLGDRATHEQYF.

This chain connects TRBV7-3 to TRBJ2-4, with 8 bases matching TRBD1. Per the germline V gene, CDR1 is SGHTA and CDR2 is FQGTGA. Trimming cost V 0 bases and J 8 bases; bases outside gene matches: 3. The CDR3 is made up of 14 amino acids. The CDR3 DNA follows: TGTGCCAGCAGCTTAACGCCGGACAGGGACATTCAGTACTTC. This translates into CASSLTPDRDIQYF.

The rearrangement uses TRBV7-6 and TRBJ2-5, with 7 bases matching TRBD1. This CDR3 is 15 amino acids long. The V gene's germline CDR1 is SGHVS and CDR2 FNYEAQ. Trimming cost V 3 bases and J 4 bases; bases outside gene matches: 8. Here the CDR3 DNA reads TGTGCCAGCAGCTTGCGACAGGGTGGAGGAGAGACCCAGTACTTC. Translated: CASSLRQGGGETQYF.

V usage is TRBV5-4 and J usage is TRBJ1-5; 8 nucleotides align to TRBD1. The CDR3 length is 14 residues. With V trimmed by 4 bases and J by 8 bases, 8 bases remained unmatched. Germline V gives CDR1 SGHNT, CDR2 YYREEE (reference sequence). The CDR3 loop is CASSLGQGGEPQHF. CDR3 nucleotide sequence: TGTGCCAGCAGCCTCGGACAGGGAGGAGAGCCCCAGCATTTT.

The gene calls are TRBV28 and TRBJ1-3; D not resolved. Germline V gene data show CDR1 as MDHEN and CDR2 as SYDVKM. CDR3 length: 14 residues. Deletions cut 7 bases from V and 4 bases from J, with 14 bases between. The CDR3 sequence: CASTGEGPGNTIYF. The DNA of the CDR3 is TGTGCCAGCACTGGGGAGGGTCCAGGAAACACCATATATTTT.

V gene TRBV7-2 combines with J gene TRBJ1-4; TRBD1 aligns across 8 bases. Trimming at V came to 6 bases and at J to 5 bases, leaving 5 bases not matched to a gene. The CDR3 is 14 residues long. The germline V gene has CDR1 SGHTA and CDR2 FQGNSA. This chain's CDR3 is CASSYRGLNEKLFF. The DNA of the CDR3 is TGTGCCAGCAGTTACAGGGGGTTGAATGAAAAACTGTTTTTT.

The chain recombines TRBV11-3 with TRBJ2-2; the match to TRBD1 covers 7 bases. The CDR3 length is 12 residues. Germline CDR1 is SGHNT and CDR2 is YENEEA. V lost 6 bases to trimming and J lost 5 bases; unmatched junction nucleotides: 0. Written as DNA, the CDR3 is TGTGCCAGCAGGACAGGGACCGGGGAGCTGTTTTTT. Translating gives CASRTGTGELFF. Full variable domain (remainder filled in from reference TRBV11-3 and TRBJ2-2): EAGVVQSPRYKIIEKKQPVAFWCNPISGHNTLYWYLQNLGQGPELLIRYENEEAVDDSQLPKDRFSAERLKGVDSTLKIQPAELGDSAVYLCASRTGTGELFFGEGSRLTVL.

In this sample, this clone turned up once. V usage is TRBV18 and J usage is TRBJ2-5, with TRBD2 as a possible D gene (6 bases). From germline, CDR1 is KGHSH and CDR2 LQKENI. V was cut by 5 bases and J by 3 bases, with 19 bases left in between. The CDR3 spans 16 residues. The DNA for the CDR3 is TGTGCCAGCTCATTCACCAGACTAGTTTGGGAAGAGACCCAGTACTTC. Translating gives CASSFTRLVWEETQYF.

The rearrangement links TRBV25-1 to TRBJ2-3, with D maybe TRBD2 (7 bases). The CDR3 consists of 13 residues. V was trimmed by 6 bases and J by 9 bases, leaving 16 bases between them. The germline gives CDR1 MGHDK, CDR2 SYGVNS. The CDR3 loop reads CASSVGGGLTQYF. The CDR3 bases are TGTGCCAGCAGCGTGGGGGGGGGCCTGACGCAGTATTTT.